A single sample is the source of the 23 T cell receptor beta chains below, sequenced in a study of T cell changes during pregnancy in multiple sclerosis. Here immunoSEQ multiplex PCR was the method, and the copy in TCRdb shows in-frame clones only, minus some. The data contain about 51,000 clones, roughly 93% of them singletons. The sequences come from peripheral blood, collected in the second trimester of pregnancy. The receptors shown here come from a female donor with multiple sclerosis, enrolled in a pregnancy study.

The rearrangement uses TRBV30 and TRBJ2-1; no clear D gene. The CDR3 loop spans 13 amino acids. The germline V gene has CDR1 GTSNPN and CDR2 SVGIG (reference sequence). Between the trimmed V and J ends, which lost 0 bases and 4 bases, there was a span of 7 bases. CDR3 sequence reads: CAWSVAGYNEQFF. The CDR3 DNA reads TGTGCCTGGAGTGTAGCCGGGTACAATGAGCAGTTCTTC.

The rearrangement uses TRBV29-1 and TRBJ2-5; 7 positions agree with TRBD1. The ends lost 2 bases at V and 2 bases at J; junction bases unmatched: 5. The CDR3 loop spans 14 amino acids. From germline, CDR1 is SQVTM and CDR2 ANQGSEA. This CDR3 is CSVEWTDRQETQYF. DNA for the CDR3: TGCAGCGTTGAATGGACGGACAGGCAAGAGACCCAGTACTTC.

The CDR3 region is CASSFKTGLPLETQYF. The DNA of the CDR3 is TGTGCCAGCAGCTTCAAAACAGGGCTCCCTTTGGAGACCCAGTACTTC. The chain couples TRBV7-2 to TRBJ2-5; tentative D call: TRBD1 (6 bases). This CDR3 comprises 16 residues. Germline V gene sequence: CDR1 SGHTA, CDR2 FQGNSA. V was trimmed by 3 bases and J by 5 bases, leaving 19 bases between them. The entire variable domain, with the rest obtained from reference TRBV7-2 and TRBJ2-5, is as follows: GAGVSQSPSNKVTEKGKDVELRCDPISGHTALYWYRQSLGQGLEFLIYFQGNSAPDKSGLPSDRFSAERTGGSVSTLTIQRTQQEDSAVYLCASSFKTGLPLETQYFGPGTRLLVL.

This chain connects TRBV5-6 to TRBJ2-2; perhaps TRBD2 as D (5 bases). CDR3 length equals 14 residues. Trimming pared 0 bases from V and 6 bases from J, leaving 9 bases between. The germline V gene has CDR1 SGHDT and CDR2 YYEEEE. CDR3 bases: TGTGCCAGCAGCTTGGGTCACGGGGCCGGGGAGCTGTTTTTT. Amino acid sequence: CASSLGHGAGELFF. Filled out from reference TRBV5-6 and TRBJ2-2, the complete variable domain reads DAGVTQSPTHLIKTRGQQVTLRCSPKSGHDTVSWYQQALGQGPQFIFQYYEEEERQRGNFPDRFSGHQFPNYSSELNVNALLLGDSALYLCASSLGHGAGELFFGEGSRLTVL.

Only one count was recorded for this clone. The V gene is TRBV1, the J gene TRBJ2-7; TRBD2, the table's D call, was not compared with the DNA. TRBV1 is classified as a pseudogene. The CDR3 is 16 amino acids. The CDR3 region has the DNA TGCACCAGCAGCCAAGCAACTAGCGGGGAAACCTACGAGCAGTACTTC. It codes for CTSSQATSGETYEQYF.

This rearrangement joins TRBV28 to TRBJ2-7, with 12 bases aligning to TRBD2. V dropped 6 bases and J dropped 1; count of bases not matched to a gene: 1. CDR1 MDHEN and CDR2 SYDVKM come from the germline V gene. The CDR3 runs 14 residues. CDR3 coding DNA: TGTGCCAGCAGGACTAGCGGGAGTTCCTACGAGCAGTACTTC. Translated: CASRTSGSSYEQYF.

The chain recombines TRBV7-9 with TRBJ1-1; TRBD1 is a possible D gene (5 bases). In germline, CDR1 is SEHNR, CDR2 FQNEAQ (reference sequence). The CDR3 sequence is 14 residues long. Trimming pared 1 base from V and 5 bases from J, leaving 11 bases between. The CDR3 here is CASSLDRQWTEAFF. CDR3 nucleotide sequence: TGTGCCAGCAGCTTAGACAGGCAGTGGACTGAAGCTTTCTTT.

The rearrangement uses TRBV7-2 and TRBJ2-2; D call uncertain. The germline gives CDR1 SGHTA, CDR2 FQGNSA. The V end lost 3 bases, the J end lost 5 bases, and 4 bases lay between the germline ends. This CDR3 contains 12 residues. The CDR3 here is CASSFSTGELFF. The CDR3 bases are TGTGCCAGCAGCTTTTCGACCGGGGAGCTGTTTTTT.

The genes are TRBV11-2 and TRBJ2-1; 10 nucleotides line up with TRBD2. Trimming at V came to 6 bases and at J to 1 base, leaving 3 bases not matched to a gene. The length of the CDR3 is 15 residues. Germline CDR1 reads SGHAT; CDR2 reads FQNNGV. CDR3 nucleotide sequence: TGTGCCAGCAGGTCAGCGGGAGGGTCCTACAATGAGCAGTTCTTC. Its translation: CASRSAGGSYNEQFF.

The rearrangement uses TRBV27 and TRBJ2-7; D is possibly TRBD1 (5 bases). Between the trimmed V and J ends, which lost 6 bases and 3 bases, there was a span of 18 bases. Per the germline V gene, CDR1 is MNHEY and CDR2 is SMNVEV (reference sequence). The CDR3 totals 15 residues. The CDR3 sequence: CASRPGQGDYYEQYF. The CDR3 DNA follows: TGTGCCAGCAGGCCAGGACAAGGGGATTACTACGAGCAGTACTTC.

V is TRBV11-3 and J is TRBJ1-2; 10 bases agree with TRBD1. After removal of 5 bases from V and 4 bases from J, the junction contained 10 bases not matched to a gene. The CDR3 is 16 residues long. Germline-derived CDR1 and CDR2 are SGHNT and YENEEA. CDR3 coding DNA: TGTGCCAGCAGCGCGCCCGGGACAGGGGAAACCTATGGCTACACCTTC. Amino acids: CASSAPGTGETYGYTF.

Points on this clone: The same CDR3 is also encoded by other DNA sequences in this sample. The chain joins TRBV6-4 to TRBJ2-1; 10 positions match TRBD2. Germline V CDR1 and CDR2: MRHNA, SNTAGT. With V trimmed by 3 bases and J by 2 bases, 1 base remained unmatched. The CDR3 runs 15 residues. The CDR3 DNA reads TGTGCCAGCAGTGATAGCGGGGGGACCTACAATGAGCAGTTCTTC. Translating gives CASSDSGGTYNEQFF.

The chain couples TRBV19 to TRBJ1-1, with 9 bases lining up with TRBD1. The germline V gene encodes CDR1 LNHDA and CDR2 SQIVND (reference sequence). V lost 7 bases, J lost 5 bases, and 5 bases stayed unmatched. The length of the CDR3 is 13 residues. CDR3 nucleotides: TGTGCCAGTACGGACAGGGGTCGGACTGAAGCTTTCTTT. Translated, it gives CASTDRGRTEAFF.

The CDR3 coding sequence is TGTGCCAGCAGTTTACCCAGGGATCAGCCCCAGCATTTT. This gives the protein CASSLPRDQPQHF. The V gene is TRBV28, the J gene TRBJ1-5, with a possible D match to TRBD1 (5 bases). Germline V gene lookup returns CDR1 MDHEN and CDR2 SYDVKM. The CDR3 has 13 amino acids. V was cut by 2 bases and J by 5 bases, with 7 bases left in between.

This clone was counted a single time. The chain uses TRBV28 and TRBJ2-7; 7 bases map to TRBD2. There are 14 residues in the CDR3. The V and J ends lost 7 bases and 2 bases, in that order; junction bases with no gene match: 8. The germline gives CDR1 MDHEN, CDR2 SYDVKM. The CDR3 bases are TGTGCCAGCACCTTGGGCGGGAGAGCCTACGAGCAGTACTTC. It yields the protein CASTLGGRAYEQYF. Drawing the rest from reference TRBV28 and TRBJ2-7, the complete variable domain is DVKVTQSSRYLVKRTGEKVFLECVQDMDHENMFWYRQDPGLGLRLIYFSYDVKMKEKGDIPEGYSVSREKKERFSLILESASTNQTSMYLCASTLGGRAYEQYFGPGTRLTVT.

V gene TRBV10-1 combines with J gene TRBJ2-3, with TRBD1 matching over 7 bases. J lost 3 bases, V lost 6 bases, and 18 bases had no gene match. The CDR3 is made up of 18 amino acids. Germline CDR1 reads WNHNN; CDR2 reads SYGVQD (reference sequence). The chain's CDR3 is CASRCEGVDRIRTDTQYF. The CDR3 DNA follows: TGCGCCAGCAGGTGCGAAGGGGTGGACAGGATAAGGACAGATACGCAGTATTTT.

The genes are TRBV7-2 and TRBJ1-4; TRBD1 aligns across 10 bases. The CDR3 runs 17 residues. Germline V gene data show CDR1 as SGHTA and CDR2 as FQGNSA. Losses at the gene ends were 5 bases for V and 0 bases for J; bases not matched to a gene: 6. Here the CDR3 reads CASSLNGQGATNEKLFF. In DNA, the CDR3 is TGTGCCAGCAGCCTAAATGGACAGGGGGCAACTAATGAAAAACTGTTTTTT.

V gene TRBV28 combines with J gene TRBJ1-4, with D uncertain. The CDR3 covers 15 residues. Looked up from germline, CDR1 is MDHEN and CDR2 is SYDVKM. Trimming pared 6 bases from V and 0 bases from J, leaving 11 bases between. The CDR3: CASSLDTATNEKLFF. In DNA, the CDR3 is TGTGCCAGCAGCCTTGACACGGCAACTAATGAAAAACTGTTTTTT.

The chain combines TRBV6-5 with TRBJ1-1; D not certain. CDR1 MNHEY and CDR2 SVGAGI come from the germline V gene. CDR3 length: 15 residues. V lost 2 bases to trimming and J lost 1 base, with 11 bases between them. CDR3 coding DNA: TGTGCCAGCAGTTACGGGAGGCAGTCGAACACTGAAGCTTTCTTT. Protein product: CASSYGRQSNTEAFF.

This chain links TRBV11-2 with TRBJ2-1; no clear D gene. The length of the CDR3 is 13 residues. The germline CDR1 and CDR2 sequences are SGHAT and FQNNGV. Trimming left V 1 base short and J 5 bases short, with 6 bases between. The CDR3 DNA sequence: TGTGCCAGCAGCTTAGGACTTAACAATGAGCAGTTCTTC. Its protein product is CASSLGLNNEQFF.

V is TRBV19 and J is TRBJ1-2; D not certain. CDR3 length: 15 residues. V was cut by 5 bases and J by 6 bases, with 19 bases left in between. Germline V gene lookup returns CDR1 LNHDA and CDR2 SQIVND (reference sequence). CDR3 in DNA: TGTGCCAGTAGTCTAACTAGCCGCGCTTTGGATGGCTACACCTTC. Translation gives CASSLTSRALDGYTF.

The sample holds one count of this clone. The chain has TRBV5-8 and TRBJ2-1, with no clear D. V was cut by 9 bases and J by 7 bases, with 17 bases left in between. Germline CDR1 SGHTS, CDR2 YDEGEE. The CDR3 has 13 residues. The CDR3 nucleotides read TGTGCCACCTCACTGTTTTCTCAAAATGAGCAGTTCTTC. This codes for CATSLFSQNEQFF.

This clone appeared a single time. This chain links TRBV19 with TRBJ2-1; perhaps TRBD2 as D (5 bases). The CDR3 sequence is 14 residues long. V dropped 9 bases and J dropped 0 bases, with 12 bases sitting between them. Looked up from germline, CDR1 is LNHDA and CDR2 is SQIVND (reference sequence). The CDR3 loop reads CASTMGSSYNEQFF. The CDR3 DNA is TGTGCCAGCACCATGGGGAGCTCCTACAATGAGCAGTTCTTC.